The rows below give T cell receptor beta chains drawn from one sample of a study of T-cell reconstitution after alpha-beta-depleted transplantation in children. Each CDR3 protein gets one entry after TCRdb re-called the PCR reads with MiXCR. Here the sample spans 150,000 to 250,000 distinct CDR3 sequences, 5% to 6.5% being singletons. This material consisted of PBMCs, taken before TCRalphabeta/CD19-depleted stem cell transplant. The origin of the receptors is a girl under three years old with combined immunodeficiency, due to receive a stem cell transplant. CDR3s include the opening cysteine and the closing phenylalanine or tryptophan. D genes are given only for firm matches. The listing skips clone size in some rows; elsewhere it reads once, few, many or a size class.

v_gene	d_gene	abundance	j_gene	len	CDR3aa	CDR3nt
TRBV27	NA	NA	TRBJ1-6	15	CASGLWPFRDSPLHF	TGTGCCAGCGGATTATGGCCCTTCAGAGATTCACCCCTCCACTTT
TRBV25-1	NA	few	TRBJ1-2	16	CASSPSRPTTWGGYTF	TGTGCCAGCAGCCCCAGTAGGCCCACAACCTGGGGCGGCTACACCTTC
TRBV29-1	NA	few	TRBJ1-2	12	CSVKAQGGGYTF	TGCAGCGTTAAAGCACAGGGAGGTGGCTACACCTTC
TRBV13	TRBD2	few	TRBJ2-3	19	CASSSIHSGRAPGTDTQYF	TGTGCCAGCAGCTCAATACATAGCGGGAGGGCCCCTGGCACAGATACGCAGTATTTT
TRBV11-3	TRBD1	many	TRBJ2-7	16	CASSLEGTGKGYEQYF	TGTGCCAGCAGCTTAGAAGGGACAGGGAAAGGGTACGAGCAGTACTTC
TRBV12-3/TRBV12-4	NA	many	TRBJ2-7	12	CASSLAPHEQYF	TGTGCCAGCAGTTTAGCTCCCCACGAGCAGTACTTC
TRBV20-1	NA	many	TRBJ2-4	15	CSAKGPGLYGNIQYF	TGCAGTGCTAAGGGTCCGGGACTTTATGGTAACATTCAGTACTTC
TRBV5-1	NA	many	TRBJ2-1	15	CASKSVLEAYNEQFF	TGCGCCAGCAAGTCAGTTTTGGAGGCCTACAATGAGCAGTTCTTC
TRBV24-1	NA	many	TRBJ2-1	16	CATSDSWAGSYNEQFF	TGTGCCACCAGTGATTCATGGGCGGGGTCCTACAATGAGCAGTTCTTC
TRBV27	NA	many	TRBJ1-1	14	CASSLLMGGTEAFF	TGTGCCAGCAGTTTATTGATGGGGGGCACTGAAGCTTTCTTT
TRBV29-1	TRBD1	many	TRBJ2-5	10	CSTGEETQYF	TGCAGTACAGGGGAAGAGACCCAGTACTTC
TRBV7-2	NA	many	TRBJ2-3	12	CASSSQGDTQYF	TGTGCCAGCAGCTCCCAGGGAGATACGCAGTATTTT
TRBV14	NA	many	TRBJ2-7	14	CASSPRGVSYEQYF	TGTGCCAGCAGCCCACGCGGGGTCTCCTACGAGCAGTACTTC